This T cell receptor beta chain was retrieved from a study of T-cell memory formation after mild COVID-19. About the study: Across donors, TCR clusters were largely donor specific. Overall study results and limits: Prior to infection, memory already included some responding clones, suggesting cross-reactive memory joined. A balance of CD4 and CD8 characterized clones contracting day 15 to 85, whereas later expanders leaned CD4+.

In germline, CDR1 is SGHTA, CDR2 FQGTGA. Trimming left V 5 bases short and J 5 bases short, with 10 bases between. This CDR3 contains 13 residues. Constant-segment-primed 5'RACE gave TCR alpha and TCR beta cDNA libraries with sample barcodes and UMIs. TCRdb reprocessed the 5' RACE reads via MiXCR and lists one record per CDR3 protein. This table holds around 250,000 distinct CDR3 sequences, 8% to 10% found once. This clonotype has only a few counts. Antigen: not known. A single base separates this from a much larger clone, so it may be a read error. The chain combines TRBV7-3 with TRBJ2-1; tentative D call: TRBD1 (6 bases). The sequenced sample consisted of PBMCs or a T cell subset sorted from them (not recorded which). This TCR was recovered from a man younger than 35 who had mild COVID-19 (a few samples of this study predate the infection). Cell type and time point are not known. In DNA, the CDR3 is TGTGCCAGCAGCCGGTCAGGGGACAATGAGCAGTTCTTC. Protein: CASSRSGDNEQFF.